This entry describes one TCR beta chain. These data come from a study of blood T cells in healthy people across ages. Germline values: CDR1 DFQATT, CDR2 SNEGSKA (reference sequence). The CDR3 length is 14 residues. The germline V and J ends were trimmed by 0 bases and 2 bases, with 9 bases remaining between them. Together with a sample-barcoded 5' primer, a J-beta primer mix was included in a second PCR lasting about 7 to 11 cycles. Through a template-switch adaptor with 12 random nucleotides, each cDNA molecule received a tag. Via MiXCR, TCRdb re-called the 5' RACE reads, giving one row per CDR3 protein. The table lists around 1,000,000 distinct CDR3 sequences, approximately 25% of them singletons. Another study also made use of these data, one on T cells of mothers and their children.

The chain links TRBV20-1 to TRBJ2-3; unclear D gene. This clonotype was sampled from a girl aged 2-10 years in good health. Sequencing was carried out using blood. The CDR3 DNA sequence: TGCAGTGCTAGAGATTGGCAGGCCACAGATACGCAGTATTTT. Encoded protein: CSARDWQATDTQYF.